This record concerns one T cell receptor beta chain sequence. Its antigen specificity is not known. No quality values exist for individual bases; no much larger clone is one base distant. This sample is part of a study of blood T cell repertoires in COVID-19 (dated by TCRdb to between 2020 and 2021). Notes on the research overall: The collaborator samples originated in the United States, Italy and Spain and spanned the acute and convalescent phases of COVID-19. The prospective study material was composed of cDNA or gDNA derived from T cells, B-cell-depleted T cells, or PBMCs. The dataset comprised deeply sampled blood TCRbeta repertoires from subjects exposed to, actively infected with, or recovered from COVID-19. The repertoires were released in a freely available public database meant as a resource for research on the immune response to SARS-CoV-2. The samples were drawn from two sources: the first 160 participants of the ongoing ImmuneRACE study, and about 1,300 subjects contributed by 6 global collaborators. Nearly every sample came with metadata listing a de-identified subject ID, COVID-19 status, age in years and sex. Where HLA class I and class II types were available, the types were taken from metadata supplied by the sample provider, not from assay-based typing. Overall study outcomes, separate from this receptor: How much clinical and demographic metadata was included differed by source and by participant, and the metadata was provided uncurated.

The CDR3 runs 13 amino acids, cysteine and phenylalanine included. The entry retains the CDR3 DNA only, 39 bases that are in frame from base 1. V loses 5 bases, J loses 6 bases, and the germline ends lie 13 bases apart. Taken from the germline V gene, the CDR1 and CDR2 loops are SNHLY and FYNNEI. Enrolling through a virtual design, the prospective study's participants ranged in age from roughly 18 to 89 years and lived across 20 to 30 United States geographic areas. In the prospective study, participants were assigned to cohorts based on the clinical history participants reported in a screening survey and a study questionnaire. Exposed participants had been in contact, within 2 weeks of entering the study, with a person who had a PCR-confirmed or clinician-diagnosed case of COVID-19. In the prospective study, whole blood, serum and a nasopharyngeal or oropharyngeal swab were collected from each participant by mobile phlebotomists. Over a roughly 2-month period, participants in the prospective study had the option of providing additional blood draws and questionnaires. Before DNA extraction, blood samples from the prospective study were shipped at room temperature or frozen.

TCRbeta CDR3 regions were amplified from genomic DNA using the immunoSEQ Assay, a bias-controlled multiplex PCR. On the study's bioinformatics: The number of nucleated cells in each sample was estimated by amplification of reference gene primers within the assay. Sequence reads were collapsed and filtered to measure the absolute abundance of every unique TCRbeta CDR3 rearrangement. For each sample, productive Simpson clonality was calculated by taking the square root of Simpson's diversity index across productive rearrangements. TCRdb mirrors the immuneACCESS table, restricted to in-frame sequences. Some clones are absent from its copies; in checked studies, under half trace to an unresolved V gene, and the reason for the others is unknown. Clonal size and the V and J genes are those of that table, whereas D and trimming came from the DNA. Counted in this sample were some 400,000 clones; 91% of them appeared once. Of the sample, roughly 0.9% is held by the ten largest clones.

The clonotype comes from a woman in her thirties or forties who had been exposed to COVID-19. The rearrangement combines TRBV2 with TRBJ1-2; the D gene is perhaps TRBD1, on 6 matching bases. The source material was PBMCs or T cells enriched from blood (not recorded which). Here the CDR3 is given as CASSMDSLDGYTF. The DNA sequence is TGTGCCAGCAGTATGGACAGTTTGGATGGCTACACCTTC.